The 13 T cell receptor beta chains below were found in one sample sequenced in a study of technical replicates of blood from a few donors. TCRdb's copy holds only in-frame clones and misses some; the assay was immunoSEQ multiplex PCR. There are under 85,000 clones in the sample; roughly 93% occur only once, and about 0.37% lies in the top ten. The sample was T cells isolated from PBMCs. The receptors were gathered from a human donor in good health.

The rearrangement links TRBV7-3 to TRBJ2-7; tentative D call: TRBD2 (5 bases). Germline V gives CDR1 SGHTA, CDR2 FQGTGA. The CDR3 covers 15 residues. V lost 1 base to trimming and J lost 2 bases, with 12 bases between them. The CDR3: CASSLMPGDAYEQYF. DNA of the CDR3: TGTGCCAGCAGCTTAATGCCCGGGGATGCCTACGAGCAGTACTTC. The whole variable domain, remainder taken from reference TRBV7-3 and TRBJ2-7, is GAGVSQTPSNKVTEKGKYVELRCDPISGHTALYWYRQSLGQGPEFLIYFQGTGAADDSGLPNDRFFAVRPEGSVSTLKIQRTERGDSAVYLCASSLMPGDAYEQYFGPGTRLTVT.

This clone came up a few times. The chain links TRBV4-3 to TRBJ1-1; possible D gene TRBD1, 5 bases. Germline CDR1 is LGHNA and CDR2 is YSLEER. CDR3 length: 15 amino acids. The V end lost 1 base, the J end lost 4 bases, and 13 bases lay between the germline ends. The CDR3 spells CASSQVAVGTTEAFF. The CDR3 DNA reads TGCGCCAGCAGCCAAGTAGCGGTGGGGACCACTGAAGCTTTCTTT.

The chain joins TRBV13 to TRBJ2-3, with 9 bases identical to TRBD2. The CDR3 has 15 amino acids. J was trimmed by 3 bases and V by 5 bases; bases with no gene match: 6. The germline V gene encodes CDR1 PRHDT and CDR2 FYEKMQ (reference sequence). CDR3 sequence: CASSRGRGATDTQYF. CDR3 sequence (DNA): TGTGCCAGCAGCCGCGGGAGGGGGGCGACAGATACGCAGTATTTT.

The CDR3 loop is CASSLDFSGRTSGELFF. CDR3 in DNA: TGTGCCAGCAGCTTAGATTTTAGCGGGAGGACCTCCGGGGAGCTGTTTTTT. This chain links TRBV11-2 with TRBJ2-2; 10 bases agree with TRBD2. The germline V gene encodes CDR1 SGHAT and CDR2 FQNNGV. This CDR3 has 17 amino acids. Trimming at V came to 0 bases and at J to 6 bases, leaving 7 bases not matched to a gene.

As concerns this clone: Other DNA sequences of this sample code for an identical CDR3. V usage is TRBV6-5 and J usage is TRBJ1-2, with D possibly matching TRBD1 (6 bases). Germline CDR1 reads MNHEY; CDR2 reads SVGAGI. V lost 4 bases and J 0 bases, leaving 6 bases between the germline ends. The CDR3 runs 13 residues. In nucleotides, the CDR3 is TGTGCCAGCAGTTGGACAGCTAACTATGGCTACACCTTC. Residues: CASSWTANYGYTF.

The rearrangement uses TRBV28 and TRBJ2-3; the match to TRBD2 covers 13 bases. Trimming cost V 1 base and J 2 bases; bases outside gene matches: 9. Germline assignment: CDR1 MDHEN and CDR2 SYDVKM. CDR3 size: 19 residues. DNA of the CDR3: TGTGCCAGCAGTTTATCGTTCACTAGCGGGAGGGCAGTCACAGATACGCAGTATTTT. Encoded protein: CASSLSFTSGRAVTDTQYF.

This chain joins TRBV19 and TRBJ2-2, with TRBD1 identical over 9 bases. Germline V gene lookup returns CDR1 LNHDA and CDR2 SQIVND (reference sequence). V gave up 4 bases and J gave up 6 bases; unmatched junction bases: 9. This CDR3 has 16 amino acids. CDR3 nucleotide sequence: TGTGCCAGTAGTACCCTGGACAGGGGTTGGGCCGGGGAGCTGTTTTTT. This codes for CASSTLDRGWAGELFF.

The chain carries TRBV29-1 and TRBJ1-4; the match to TRBD1 covers 9 bases. This CDR3 region has 18 residues. Germline V lookup: CDR1 SQVTM, CDR2 ANQGSEA. After removal of 1 base from V and 5 bases from J, the junction contained 14 bases not matched to a gene. CDR3 DNA: TGCAGCGTTGAAGCCTCCTCCGGGACAGGGCTCATAAATGAAAAACTGTTTTTT. Residues: CSVEASSGTGLINEKLFF.

The chain couples TRBV19 to TRBJ1-5; 10 positions match TRBD1. This CDR3 is built from 15 residues. The ends lost 2 bases at V and 6 bases at J; junction bases unmatched: 4. CDR1 LNHDA and CDR2 SQIVND come from the germline V gene (reference sequence). DNA of the CDR3: TGTGCCAGTAGTATAAGACAGGGGGCCAGTCAGCCCCAGCATTTT. It encodes CASSIRQGASQPQHF. Filled out from reference TRBV19 and TRBJ1-5, the complete variable domain reads DGGITQSPKYLFRKEGQNVTLSCEQNLNHDAMYWYRQDPGQGLRLIYYSQIVNDFQKGDIAEGYSVSREKKESFPLTVTSAQKNPTAFYLCASSIRQGASQPQHFGDGTRLSIL.

V is TRBV18 and J is TRBJ1-4, with TRBD1 as a possible D gene (5 bases). Looked up from germline, CDR1 is KGHSH and CDR2 is LQKENI. CDR3 length equals 17 residues. Trimming removed 0 bases from V and 4 bases from J, with 15 bases in between. CDR3 residues: CASSPPTGTGGNEKLFF. CDR3 DNA sequence: TGTGCCAGCTCACCACCTACAGGAACGGGGGGTAATGAAAAACTGTTTTTT.

The chain uses TRBV6-4 and TRBJ2-4; TRBD2 aligns across 7 bases. CDR1 is MRHNA, CDR2 SNTAGT, per germline. The length of the CDR3 is 16 residues. V lost 9 bases, J lost 0 bases, and 11 bases stayed unmatched. This CDR3 reads CASYHSSGLAKNIQYF. In DNA, the CDR3 is TGTGCCAGTTACCACTCTAGCGGTCTAGCCAAAAACATTCAGTACTTC.

The J gene is TRBJ2-7, the V gene TRBV28, with 9 bases fitting TRBD2. The V gene end was trimmed by 7 bases and the J gene end by 2 bases; junction bases not matched to a gene: 12. The germline CDR1 and CDR2 sequences are MDHEN and SYDVKM. The CDR3 is 16 amino acids. This chain's CDR3 is CASTVTAGGSPYEQYF. The CDR3 DNA is TGTGCCAGCACCGTAACGGCGGGAGGGTCCCCCTACGAGCAGTACTTC.

The chain combines TRBV7-9 with TRBJ1-1, with TRBD1 identical over 7 bases. CDR3 length equals 16 residues. CDR1 is SEHNR and CDR2 is FQNEAQ in the germline V gene (reference sequence). The trim removed 1 base at V and 0 bases at J, leaving 5 bases unmatched. CDR3 amino acids: CASSLGQGSLNTEAFF. CDR3 coding DNA: TGTGCCAGCAGCTTAGGACAGGGATCTTTGAACACTGAAGCTTTCTTT.